This entry concerns a single TCR beta chain. The antigen is unknown. The V end was cut by 5 bases, the J end by 0 bases, with 7 bases between. The CDR3 is 14 residues long. Per the germline V gene, CDR1 is SNHLY and CDR2 is FYNNEI. The sample comes from a study of cytomegalovirus exposure and HLA in healthy donors. Study in general: An analysis done earlier identified roughly 120 million unique TCR beta sequences from 150 million to 200 million T cells.

Use of 60 Vbeta and 13 Jbeta primers characterized the PCR. Clones were read by immunoSEQ multiplex PCR, and TCRdb kept only the in-frame ones, dropping some. The sample shows roughly 70,000 clones, roughly 81% of them seen only once. The study's findings and limits: TCR beta sequences reportedly predicted most subjects' HLA-A and HLA-B alleles accurately. A classifier reportedly called cytomegalovirus status with high sensitivity and specificity. It was 160 or so TCR beta chains that were listed as cytomegalovirus-associated.

This sequence originates from a human donor in good health. This chain connects TRBV2 to TRBJ2-2; tentative D call: TRBD2 (5 bases). Sequencing was performed on PBMCs. DNA of the CDR3: TGTGCCAGCAGTCCGGACTCGAACACCGGGGAGCTGTTTTTT. Amino acid sequence: CASSPDSNTGELFF.